This entry features one TCR beta chain sequence. The data are from a study of T cells in Graves' hyperthyroidism and ophthalmopathy. Amplification targeted TCR beta CDR3 regions from RNA transcripts. A first-round RT-PCR of the TCR CDR3 used the HTBI primer set. Using its own MiXCR run on the multiplex PCR reads, TCRdb lists one record per CDR3 protein. There are 600,000 or so distinct CDR3 sequences in the sample; about 17% occur only once, and less than 4.5% lies in the top ten. This sequence originates from a woman aged 25 to 39 with Graves' hyperthyroidism. Material: blood.

The CDR3 here is CASSLGTVGLGTEAFF. The CDR3 DNA reads TGTGCCAGCAGCTTAGGTACGGTAGGGTTAGGCACTGAAGCTTTCTTT. The chain employs TRBV11-2 and TRBJ1-1; D unresolved. The CDR3 is 16 residues long. Germline V CDR1 and CDR2: SGHAT, FQNNGV. V was pared by 1 base and J by 4 bases, with 16 bases between.